These 17 T cell receptor beta chains came from one sample sequenced in a study of control samples from healthy donors and cancer patients. Method: immunoSEQ multiplex PCR; TCRdb's copy keeps in-frame clones and lacks some. The profile covers under 150,000 clones, with approximately 91% appearing a single time and 4.9% taken by the ten largest. What was sequenced was blood. All receptors derive from a man aged 25-45 years in good health.

This clone has more than one count but fewer than ten. The rearrangement joins TRBV23-1 to TRBJ1-5; TRBD1 matches 7 bases. TRBV23-1 falls under the ORF class, with uncertain function. The CDR3 has 23 residues. With 3 bases clipped from V and 0 bases from J, the junction kept 26 bases outside the gene matches. The CDR3 loop reads CASSHPTLQGHLPLNYSNQPQHF. The CDR3 nucleotides are TGCGCCAGCAGTCATCCGACCCTACAGGGGCACCTCCCATTGAACTATAGCAATCAGCCCCAGCATTTT.

The J gene is TRBJ1-2, the V gene TRBV12-3 or TRBV12-4; D remains ambiguous. The CDR3 spans 12 residues. Trimming stripped 6 bases from V and 8 bases from J, with 13 bases between. Here the CDR3 DNA reads TGTGCCAGCAGGCGTGGGGTAGAGGGCTACACCTTC. Its protein is CASRRGVEGYTF.

The CDR3 here is CASSQESSVSGNTIYF. The CDR3 DNA follows: TGTGCCAGCAGCCAAGAGTCGTCTGTATCTGGAAACACCATATATTTT. This chain links TRBV4-2 with TRBJ1-3; D uncertain. Deletions cut 0 bases from V and 1 base from J, with 10 bases between. This CDR3 contains 16 residues. Germline loops: CDR1 LGHNA, CDR2 YNFKEQ.

This clone was observed many times. The V gene is TRBV5-8, the J gene TRBJ2-3; 11 nucleotides agree with TRBD2. CDR3 length: 17 amino acids. Germline V gives CDR1 SGHTS, CDR2 YDEGEE. V trimming: 0 bases; J trimming: 0 bases; junction bases outside the gene matches: 3. The DNA of the CDR3 is TGTGCCAGCAGCTTGGCCAGACTAGCGGGAAGCACAGATACGCAGTATTTT. Translation: CASSLARLAGSTDTQYF.

Only one count was recorded for this clone. The rearrangement links TRBV12-3 or TRBV12-4 to TRBJ2-7; 8 bases map to TRBD2. With V trimmed by 6 bases and J by 5 bases, 6 bases remained unmatched. This CDR3 region has 13 residues. CDR3 coding DNA: TGTGCCAGCAGATCCAGCGGGAGTAACGAGCAGTACTTC. Its translation: CASRSSGSNEQYF.

This chain connects TRBV27 to TRBJ1-1, with 11 positions matching TRBD1. CDR1 is MNHEY, CDR2 SMNVEV, per germline (reference sequence). J gave up 2 bases and V 6 bases, and 2 bases lay outside the gene matches. The CDR3 length is 14 residues. The CDR3 DNA reads TGTGCCAGCAGGGGGACAGGGGGAAACACTGAAGCTTTCTTT. Translated: CASRGTGGNTEAFF.

V gene TRBV7-3 combines with J gene TRBJ2-1, with 8 bases matching TRBD2. Looked up from germline, CDR1 is SGHTA and CDR2 is FQGTGA. Trimming cost V 4 bases and J 1 base; bases outside gene matches: 15. The CDR3 length is 19 residues. CDR3 residues: CASSSPGRLAGKSYNEQFF. CDR3 bases: TGTGCCAGCAGCTCCCCGGGGCGGTTAGCGGGGAAGTCCTACAATGAGCAGTTCTTC.

This chain connects TRBV18 to TRBJ1-1; D may be TRBD1 (6 bases). Trimming took off 3 bases at V and 3 bases at J, with 14 bases between the two ends. The germline V gene encodes CDR1 KGHSH and CDR2 LQKENI. The CDR3 sequence is 15 residues long. CDR3 DNA sequence: TGTGCCAGCTCACCCCAGACAGGATTTGACACTGAAGCTTTCTTT. Its protein is CASSPQTGFDTEAFF.

With respect to this clone: A junction end diverges from the germline sequence, so it may reflect a read error. This chain uses TRBV2 with TRBJ1-1; D unclear. The CDR3 is made up of 13 amino acids. Per the germline V gene, CDR1 is SNHLY and CDR2 is FYNNEI. The CDR3 nucleotides are TGTGCCAGCAGGGAAGGGAGGAACACTGAAGCTTTCTTT. Encoded protein: CASREGRNTEAFF.

This chain joins TRBV5-1 and TRBJ1-5; the D gene is possibly TRBD1 (6 bases). The V and J ends lost 7 bases and 6 bases respectively, with 20 bases between them. Germline V gene lookup returns CDR1 SGHRS and CDR2 YFSETQ. The CDR3 sequence is 15 residues long. The CDR3 region is CASGPRTDSRQPQHF. CDR3 DNA sequence: TGCGCCAGCGGACCCCGGACAGACTCACGTCAGCCCCAGCATTTT.

The table lists this clone with a few counts. The chain combines TRBV7-6 with TRBJ2-7; D is undetermined. Germline values: CDR1 SGHVS, CDR2 FNYEAQ. Trimming took off 1 base at V and 2 bases at J, with 12 bases between the two ends. The CDR3 has 15 amino acids. The CDR3 nucleotides read TGTGCCAGCAGCTTAGGTCTAGGCAGTACCTACGAGCAGTACTTC. Translation: CASSLGLGSTYEQYF.

The chain combines TRBV27 with TRBJ2-2; D uncertain. The germline V gene has CDR1 MNHEY and CDR2 SMNVEV (reference sequence). This CDR3 has 12 residues. V was trimmed by 0 bases and J by 6 bases, leaving 2 bases between them. CDR3 coding DNA: TGTGCCAGCAGTTTATCGGCCGGGGAGCTGTTTTTT. Encoded protein: CASSLSAGELFF.

This clone was seen just once. The chain links TRBV24-1 to TRBJ2-3; unclear D gene. This CDR3 has 13 residues. The V gene's germline CDR1 is KGHDR and CDR2 SFDVKD. V lost 6 bases and J 0 bases, leaving 6 bases between the germline ends. DNA of the CDR3: TGTGCCACCAGTCTTTCTAGCACAGATACGCAGTATTTT. Protein product: CATSLSSTDTQYF.

In this sample, this clone turned up once. The chain links TRBV27 to TRBJ1-1; D not resolved. Looked up from germline, CDR1 is MNHEY and CDR2 is SMNVEV (reference sequence). Trimming shortened V by 0 bases and J by 5 bases, and 10 bases separated the two germline ends. This CDR3 region has 14 residues. As DNA, the CDR3 is TGTGCCAGCAGTTTATCCGCCTTGGGGACTGAAGCTTTCTTT. This translates into CASSLSALGTEAFF.

The chain has TRBV5-6 and TRBJ2-3; possible D gene TRBD2, 5 bases. The CDR3 spans 13 residues. The V gene's germline CDR1 is SGHDT and CDR2 YYEEEE. Trimming removed 0 bases from V and 6 bases from J, with 8 bases in between. CDR3 sequence (DNA): TGTGCCAGCAGCTTGGGGCGCGGGGATACGCAGTATTTT. Its protein is CASSLGRGDTQYF.

The chain is built from TRBV7-2 and TRBJ2-7; maybe TRBD1 (6 bases). V gave up 0 bases and J gave up 3 bases, with 12 bases separating them. Germline V gene sequence: CDR1 SGHTA, CDR2 FQGNSA. This CDR3 contains 15 residues. The CDR3 sequence: CASSLANRASYEQYF. The CDR3 DNA reads as TGTGCCAGCAGCTTAGCGAACAGGGCCAGCTACGAGCAGTACTTC.

The chain recombines TRBV6-2 or TRBV6-3 with TRBJ2-7, with D tentatively TRBD2 (5 bases). Trimming removed 4 bases at V and 0 bases at J, with 7 bases between. CDR3 length: 13 amino acids. In germline, CDR1 is MNHEY, CDR2 SVGEGT. For the CDR3, the DNA is TGTGCCAGCAGTTCGGGGTTCTCCTACGAGCAGTACTTC. Amino acids: CASSSGFSYEQYF.